The 32 T cell receptor beta chains below were found in one sample sequenced in a study of cytotoxic CD8 clonotypes in ibrutinib-treated CLL. Sequencing used immunoSEQ multiplex PCR; TCRdb keeps in-frame clones, though not all of them. The top ten hold about 6.7% of the sample, which has approximately 330,000 clones, 70% to 80% seen once. The sample consisted of PBMCs, taken before ibrutinib treatment. Receptors were obtained from a human donor with chronic lymphocytic leukemia.

This chain connects TRBV10-3 to TRBJ2-7; TRBD1 or TRBD2 may be the D gene (5 bases each). Germline CDR1 is ENHRY and CDR2 is SYGVKD. Trimming took off 7 bases at V and 1 base at J, with 23 bases between the two ends. The CDR3 totals 17 residues. The CDR3 region is CAITRGAGAGSSYEQYF. The CDR3 nucleotides are TGTGCCATCACCAGAGGGGCCGGGGCGGGCTCGTCCTACGAGCAGTACTTC.

The J gene is TRBJ1-2, the V gene TRBV18; a weak D match, TRBD1 (5 bases). Trimming left V 5 bases short and J 4 bases short, with 23 bases between. This CDR3 is 17 amino acids long. The germline V gene has CDR1 KGHSH and CDR2 LQKENI. CDR3 DNA sequence: TGTGCCAGCTCATCCTCAGTAGATACAGGAAACTCCTATGGCTACACCTTC. Its protein product is CASSSSVDTGNSYGYTF.

This chain connects TRBV9 to TRBJ1-5; 7 nucleotides line up with TRBD1. The CDR3 spans 16 residues. The germline V gene has CDR1 SGDLS and CDR2 YYNGEE. The J segment lost 2 bases and the V segment lost 0 bases, leaving 5 bases of the junction unmatched. CDR3 bases: TGTGCCAGCAGCGTAGGATCAGGGGGTGGCAATCAGCCCCAGCATTTT. Translating it yields CASSVGSGGGNQPQHF.

The rearrangement joins TRBV19 to TRBJ1-5; 8 nucleotides line up with TRBD1. Germline assignment: CDR1 LNHDA and CDR2 SQIVND (reference sequence). V was clipped by 4 bases and J by 5 bases; unmatched bases: 7. The CDR3 sequence is 15 residues long. CDR3 amino acids: CASSNWQGAHQPQHF. In DNA, the CDR3 is TGTGCCAGTAGTAACTGGCAGGGGGCTCATCAGCCCCAGCATTTT.

V gene TRBV18 combines with J gene TRBJ2-1; D may be TRBD1 (6 bases). This CDR3 comprises 15 residues. Germline V CDR1 and CDR2: KGHSH, LQKENI. Between the trimmed V and J ends, which lost 3 bases and 4 bases, there was a span of 13 bases. The CDR3 here is CASSPFWGRYNEQFF. The DNA of the CDR3 is TGTGCCAGCTCACCTTTCTGGGGGCGGTACAATGAGCAGTTCTTC.

V gene TRBV10-3 combines with J gene TRBJ2-7; 16 bases align to TRBD2. The germline V gene encodes CDR1 ENHRY and CDR2 SYGVKD. The CDR3 extends over 17 amino acids. V shed 8 bases and J 2 bases; nucleotides not matched to a gene: 9. The CDR3 reads CAISGTSGRERPYEQYF. The CDR3, as DNA: TGTGCCATCTCGGGGACTAGCGGGAGGGAGCGTCCCTACGAGCAGTACTTC.

This chain uses TRBV4-3 with TRBJ1-2; 9 positions match TRBD1. V lost 4 bases, J lost 7 bases, and 10 bases stayed unmatched. The CDR3 is 15 amino acids. From germline, CDR1 is LGHNA and CDR2 YSLEER. CDR3 sequence reads: CASSPDRGPTLGYTF. Here the CDR3 DNA reads TGCGCCAGCAGCCCGGACAGGGGCCCAACCCTTGGCTACACCTTC.

The gene calls are TRBV2 and TRBJ2-7; 7 bases line up with TRBD2. This CDR3 region has 16 residues. The V gene's germline CDR1 is SNHLY and CDR2 FYNNEI. Unmatched junction bases numbered 14, after V lost 5 bases and J lost 4 bases. CDR3 sequence (DNA): TGTGCCAGCAGTTCTGGGGCGGGAGCGTGGGTATACGAGCAGTACTTC. Protein product: CASSSGAGAWVYEQYF.

The chain carries TRBV29-1 and TRBJ2-1; D is undetermined. Germline CDR1 reads SQVTM; CDR2 reads ANQGSEA. The germline V and J ends were trimmed by 7 bases and 10 bases, with 20 bases remaining between them. The CDR3 contains 13 residues. In nucleotides, the CDR3 is TGCAGCGGTCAACCGGGTCCCAGGACGGAGCAGTTCTTC. It translates to CSGQPGPRTEQFF.

The chain employs TRBV5-1 and TRBJ1-1; D remains unclear. Germline V CDR1 and CDR2: SGHRS, YFSETQ. The V end was cut by 0 bases, the J end by 1 base, with 10 bases between. The CDR3 has 15 residues. The CDR3 sequence is CASSLDPLPNTEAFF. CDR3 DNA: TGCGCCAGCAGCTTGGACCCCCTGCCGAACACTGAAGCTTTCTTT.

This clone was counted a single time. J is TRBJ2-5 and V is TRBV6-5; D is possibly TRBD1 or TRBD2 (5 bases each). The CDR3 is 15 amino acids. V lost 0 bases, J lost 5 bases, and 13 bases lay in between. CDR1 is MNHEY, CDR2 SVGAGI, per germline. The CDR3 DNA is TGTGCCAGCAGTTACTCGTTACTCAGGGACGAGACCCAGTACTTC. Encoded protein: CASSYSLLRDETQYF.

The chain employs TRBV4-2 and TRBJ2-7; 7 nucleotides match TRBD1. Germline trimming cut 2 bases from V and 3 bases from J; bases unmatched to any gene: 7. The CDR3 totals 15 residues. Germline V lookup: CDR1 LGHNA, CDR2 YNFKEQ. CDR3 nucleotides: TGTGCCAGCAGCCAACCAACAGGGGACCTCTACGAGCAGTACTTC. It encodes CASSQPTGDLYEQYF.

The chain combines TRBV4-2 with TRBJ2-7; the match to TRBD2 covers 10 bases. This CDR3 has 16 residues. V was pared by 1 base and J by 4 bases, with 7 bases of the junction left unmatched. CDR1 and CDR2 (germline): LGHNA, YNFKEQ. The chain's CDR3 is CASSQAAGTSVYEQYF. In nucleotides, the CDR3 is TGTGCCAGCAGCCAAGCGGCGGGGACTAGCGTTTACGAGCAGTACTTC.

The chain uses TRBV7-2 and TRBJ2-1, with D perhaps TRBD2 (5 bases). Germline V gives CDR1 SGHTA, CDR2 FQGNSA. Deletions cut 0 bases from V and 9 bases from J, with 12 bases between. The CDR3 runs to 14 residues. Here the CDR3 reads CASSLAPGTSEQFF. The DNA of the CDR3 is TGTGCCAGCAGCTTAGCCCCGGGAACCAGTGAGCAGTTCTTC.

The genes are TRBV2 and TRBJ1-5; D is undetermined. CDR1 and CDR2 (germline): SNHLY, FYNNEI. The CDR3 extends over 12 amino acids. V was trimmed by 7 bases and J by 4 bases, leaving 8 bases between them. The CDR3 region is CASNEGNQPQHF. The CDR3 DNA is TGTGCCAGCAATGAGGGAAATCAGCCCCAGCATTTT.

The gene calls are TRBV10-3 and TRBJ2-3, with D hard to call. Germline V gene data show CDR1 as ENHRY and CDR2 as SYGVKD. Trimming took off 0 bases at V and 1 base at J, with 5 bases between the two ends. This CDR3 has 14 residues. The CDR3 region has the DNA TGTGCCATCAGTGAGTCCAAGCGCACAGATACGCAGTATTTT. This encodes CAISESKRTDTQYF.

The CDR3 DNA reads TGCAGCGCTGCAACCGGGACAGGGGCCATAGGGTATGGCTACACCTTC. Protein product: CSAATGTGAIGYGYTF. The genes are TRBV29-1 and TRBJ1-2, with TRBD1 matching 10 bases. The CDR3 sequence is 16 residues long. The germline V gene has CDR1 SQVTM and CDR2 ANQGSEA. V dropped 7 bases and J dropped 5; count of bases not matched to a gene: 16.

This chain links TRBV9 with TRBJ2-7; tentative D call: TRBD1 (5 bases). This CDR3 is built from 14 residues. CDR1 and CDR2 from the germline V gene are SGDLS and YYNGEE. V lost 4 bases and J lost 0, with 11 bases in between. In DNA form, the CDR3 reads TGTGCCAGCAGCCAAGGGGCCAACTCCTACGAGCAGTACTTC. Encoded protein: CASSQGANSYEQYF.

This sequence joins TRBV5-4 and TRBJ2-1, with a tentative D call TRBD1 (5 bases). Trimming left V 3 bases short and J 2 bases short, with 12 bases between. The CDR3 loop spans 15 amino acids. Germline V gives CDR1 SGHNT, CDR2 YYREEE (reference sequence). The CDR3 sequence: CASSSQGIPYNEQFF. The CDR3 coding sequence is TGTGCCAGCAGCTCGCAGGGAATACCCTACAATGAGCAGTTCTTC. The full variable domain, with the rest looked up from reference TRBV5-4 and TRBJ2-1, is ETGVTQSPTHLIKTRGQQVTLRCSSQSGHNTVSWYQQALGQGPQFIFQYYREEENGRGNFPPRFSGLQFPNYSSELNVNALELDDSALYLCASSSQGIPYNEQFFGPGTRLTVL.

The V call is TRBV7-6, the J call TRBJ2-1; possibly TRBD2 for D (5 bases). The V gene's germline CDR1 is SGHVS and CDR2 FNYEAQ. The CDR3 has 15 amino acids. The V and J ends lost 5 bases and 6 bases respectively, with 17 bases between them. CDR3 coding DNA: TGTGCCAGCAGCCGAGGGCTCCTAGGTCCCAATGAGCAGTTCTTC. It is translated as CASSRGLLGPNEQFF.

The chain links TRBV6-6 to TRBJ2-2; D might be TRBD2 (6 bases). Trimming cost V 3 bases and J 5 bases, with 16 bases left between them. CDR1 is MNHNY and CDR2 is SVGAGI in the germline V gene (reference sequence). The CDR3 contains 16 residues. CDR3 protein: CASSYSPGVGTGELFF. CDR3 bases: TGTGCCAGCAGTTATTCTCCGGGGGTCGGTACCGGGGAGCTGTTTTTT.

The rearrangement links TRBV7-3 to TRBJ1-1, with D hard to call. Germline V gives CDR1 SGHTA, CDR2 FQGTGA. V was shortened by 2 bases and J by 2 bases, with 9 bases between the two germline ends. The CDR3 covers 14 residues. CDR3 sequence reads: CASSLSAHNTEAFF. As DNA, the CDR3 is TGTGCCAGCAGCTTATCGGCTCATAACACTGAAGCTTTCTTT.

The V gene is TRBV5-4, the J gene TRBJ2-3; TRBD2 might be the D (6 bases). The CDR3 is 16 residues long. V was trimmed by 0 bases and J by 5 bases, leaving 16 bases between them. The V gene's germline CDR1 is SGHNT and CDR2 YYREEE (reference sequence). The CDR3 DNA reads as TGTGCCAGCAGCTTGGTTCGGGAGCTTATCGGAGATACGCAGTATTTT. This translates into CASSLVRELIGDTQYF.

The rearrangement links TRBV12-5 to TRBJ2-5, with 7 bases aligning to TRBD2. With V trimmed by 1 base and J by 4 bases, 0 bases remained unmatched. Germline CDR1 and CDR2: LGHNT and FRNRAP. CDR3 length: 13 residues. The CDR3 DNA reads TGTGCTAGTGGTTTGGGCGGGAGAGAGACCCAGTACTTC. It codes for CASGLGGRETQYF.

The table lists this clone with a count of one. V and J are TRBV30 and TRBJ1-3; the D is unclear. The CDR3 has 13 residues. The V end lost 4 bases, the J end lost 0 bases, and 7 bases lay between the germline ends. Germline values: CDR1 GTSNPN, CDR2 SVGIG (reference sequence). CDR3 protein: CAWNPRSGNTIYF. CDR3 nucleotide sequence: TGTGCCTGGAATCCCCGCTCTGGAAACACCATATATTTT.

The CDR3 loop reads CASSQGPVSYNSPLHF. As DNA, the CDR3 is TGCGCCAGCAGCCAAGGACCAGTCTCCTATAATTCACCCCTCCACTTT. The genes are TRBV4-3 and TRBJ1-6, with D uncertain. Per germline, CDR1 LGHNA and CDR2 YSLEER. The length of the CDR3 is 16 residues. Trimming removed 1 base at V and 0 bases at J, with 7 bases between.

The chain carries TRBV19 and TRBJ2-4; 14 bases agree with TRBD2. Germline values: CDR1 LNHDA, CDR2 SQIVND (reference sequence). CDR3 length equals 18 residues. After removal of 4 bases from V and 0 bases from J, the junction contained 5 bases not matched to a gene. CDR3 nucleotide sequence: TGTGCCAGTAGTACGGGACTAGCGGGAGCCTTAGCCAAAAACATTCAGTACTTC. Amino acid sequence: CASSTGLAGALAKNIQYF.

The chain has TRBV7-6 and TRBJ2-1; the D is unclear. The V and J ends lost 0 bases and 6 bases respectively, with 6 bases between them. Germline assignment: CDR1 SGHVS and CDR2 FNYEAQ. The CDR3 has 13 residues. Here the CDR3 DNA reads TGTGCCAGCAGCTTAGCGTGGGGCAATGAGCAGTTCTTC. This translates into CASSLAWGNEQFF.

J is TRBJ2-7 and V is TRBV15; 8 bases line up with TRBD2. There are 15 residues in the CDR3. Trimming removed 1 base from V and 5 bases from J; junction bases left unmatched: 7. Per the germline V gene, CDR1 is LNHNV and CDR2 is YYDKDF (reference sequence). The CDR3: CATSRVREGLNEQYF. CDR3 sequence (DNA): TGTGCCACCAGCAGAGTACGGGAGGGCCTGAACGAGCAGTACTTC.

V and J are TRBV5-4 and TRBJ1-2, with 8 positions matching TRBD1. Germline CDR1 and CDR2: SGHNT and YYREEE (reference sequence). The junction had 7 bases not matched to a gene; V was cut back by 4 bases and J by 2 bases. The CDR3 runs to 15 residues. The CDR3 DNA is TGTGCCAGCAGCCTAGGGACAGGAGCCAACTATGGCTACACCTTC. The encoded protein is CASSLGTGANYGYTF.

In its sample, this clone was seen once. The chain recombines TRBV6-5 with TRBJ2-3; D ambiguous. V was clipped by 2 bases and J by 0 bases, with 3 bases between them. Per the germline V gene, CDR1 is MNHEY and CDR2 is SVGAGI. This CDR3 spans 13 amino acids. CDR3 sequence (DNA): TGTGCCAGCAGTTACCCTAGCACAGATACGCAGTATTTT. Protein product: CASSYPSTDTQYF.

V is TRBV4-3 and J is TRBJ2-7; unclear D gene. There are 12 residues in the CDR3. The germline CDR1 and CDR2 sequences are LGHNA and YSLEER. V lost 0 bases and J lost 7, with 7 bases in between. The CDR3 region is CASSQDGREQYF. The CDR3 DNA reads TGCGCCAGCAGCCAAGACGGTCGGGAGCAGTACTTC.